This TCR beta chain was captured by sequencing in a study of CD8+CD57+ T cells in acquired aplastic anemia. In the study overall: Mean yield of DNA from sorted CD4+ and CD8+ cells was approximately 3 ug.

Profiling of TCR beta VDJ combinations and CDR3 sequences used genomic DNA as template. TCRdb processed the reads anew with MiXCR; each CDR3 protein has one entry. The sample holds some 180,000 distinct CDR3 sequences, around 50% seen once. Study findings and constraints: Researchers report that twenty-nine CD8+ CDR3 sequences appeared in both patients and controls.

The junction had 8 bases not matched to a gene; V was cut back by 5 bases and J by 5 bases. CDR3 size: 17 residues. The V gene's germline CDR1 is SGHVS and CDR2 FQNEAQ. In regard to this clonotype: Its matching antigen is unknown.

Those patients picked for sequencing had displayed CD8+CD57+ cell expansion on flow cytometry. This sequence originates from a human donor with aplastic anemia. Sequenced material: sorted CD4+, CD8+, or CD8+CD57+ T cells (not recorded which) from PBMCs. The genes are TRBV7-8 and TRBJ2-5; 16 bases line up with TRBD2. The CDR3 DNA follows: TGTGCCAGCAGCCACGGGACTAGCGGGGGGGTCGGGGAGACCCAGTACTTC. Its translation: CASSHGTSGGVGETQYF.